The 27 T cell receptor beta chains presented below share a single source sample, sequenced in a study of identical twins. TCRdb passed the 5' RACE reads through MiXCR, listing each CDR3 protein once. The data contain about 1.7 million distinct CDR3 sequences, about 32% of them seen just once; the ten biggest clones take up over 0.25%. The sequencing sample was made of cord blood. The receptor set was obtained from a newborn girl in good health.

J is TRBJ2-1 and V is TRBV12-3 or TRBV12-4; TRBD2 matches 8 bases. Trimming at V came to 2 bases and at J to 10 bases, leaving 10 bases not matched to a gene. The CDR3 contains 15 residues. The CDR3 DNA reads TGTGCCAGCAGTTTAAGTAGCGGGACCCTCATCGAGCAGTTCTTC. Its protein product is CASSLSSGTLIEQFF.

This clonotype came up a few times. The chain carries TRBV10-1 and TRBJ1-5; D uncertain. Germline V gene data show CDR1 as WNHNN and CDR2 as SYGVQD (reference sequence). This CDR3 has 13 residues. V was pared by 6 bases and J by 0 bases, with 6 bases between. CDR3 sequence reads: CASRHLSNQPQHF. The CDR3 DNA reads as TGCGCCAGCAGGCATCTTAGCAATCAGCCCCAGCATTTT.

The gene calls are TRBV27 and TRBJ2-5; TRBD1 matches 7 bases. Germline-derived CDR1 and CDR2 are MNHEY and SMNVEV (reference sequence). Trimming at V came to 6 bases and at J to 11 bases, leaving 18 bases not matched to a gene. The CDR3 runs 15 residues. The CDR3 DNA sequence: TGTGCCAGCAGACTTGGGCGGACAGGTCCTACAGAGCAGTACTTC. Translating gives CASRLGRTGPTEQYF.

This clonotype has just a few counts. J is TRBJ1-1 and V is TRBV28; D possibly corresponds to TRBD1 (5 bases). This CDR3 region has 13 residues. Trimming removed 7 bases at V and 5 bases at J, with 14 bases between. CDR1 MDHEN and CDR2 SYDVKM come from the germline V gene. CDR3 in amino acids: CASIGGHSTEAFF. Written as DNA, the CDR3 is TGTGCCAGCATTGGGGGTCACTCGACTGAAGCTTTCTTT.

This clonotype showed up just a few times. This chain uses TRBV5-1 with TRBJ2-1, with 8 bases that match TRBD2. Germline trimming cut 1 base from V and 3 bases from J; bases unmatched to any gene: 6. Germline assignment: CDR1 SGHRS and CDR2 YFSETQ. CDR3 length: 16 amino acids. CDR3 loop: CASSLPSGGFYNEQFF. CDR3 DNA: TGCGCCAGCAGCTTGCCAAGCGGGGGTTTCTACAATGAGCAGTTCTTC.

This clonotype came up a few times. The chain couples TRBV4-2 to TRBJ1-5; 9 nucleotides align to TRBD1. The CDR3 is 15 residues long. Trimming at V came to 4 bases and at J to 4 bases, leaving 5 bases not matched to a gene. Germline values: CDR1 LGHNA, CDR2 YNFKEQ. CDR3 nucleotides: TGTGCCAGCAGCCCCACGGACAGGGGTAATCAGCCCCAGCATTTT. Translation: CASSPTDRGNQPQHF.

A remark on this clonotype: A much bigger clone sits one base away, suggesting this may be a read error. The V gene is TRBV5-1, the J gene TRBJ2-1, with 7 bases fitting TRBD2. The CDR3 is made up of 14 amino acids. Germline V gives CDR1 SGHRS, CDR2 YFSETQ. CDR3 DNA: TGCGCCGGCAGCTTGCTAGCGGATTACAATGAGCAGTTCTTC. This sequence encodes CAGSLLADYNEQFF.

In this sample, this clonotype turned up many times. The chain has TRBV18 and TRBJ2-6, with D maybe TRBD1 (6 bases). The V end was cut by 5 bases, the J end by 0 bases, with 20 bases between. The CDR3 has 19 amino acids. Germline lookup yields CDR1 KGHSH and CDR2 LQKENI. The CDR3 sequence is CASSTYRDPTLSGANVLTF. The CDR3, as DNA: TGTGCCAGCTCAACCTACAGGGATCCAACACTCTCTGGGGCCAACGTCCTGACTTTC.

The chain recombines TRBV6-5 with TRBJ2-2; the D gene could be TRBD1 or TRBD2 (6 bases each). Trimming removed 2 bases from V and 5 bases from J, with 12 bases in between. The CDR3 is made up of 15 amino acids. CDR1 is MNHEY and CDR2 is SVGAGI in the germline V gene. DNA for the CDR3: TGTGCCAGCAGTTACGTAAGGGGGGTTACCGGGGAGCTGTTTTTT. Translating it yields CASSYVRGVTGELFF.

The gene calls are TRBV20-1 and TRBJ2-4; 7 bases fit TRBD1. The J call may be incorrect, as the DNA end agrees better with TRBJ2-7. Germline loops: CDR1 DFQATT, CDR2 SNEGSKA (reference sequence). The CDR3 loop spans 12 amino acids. CDR3 bases: TGCAGTGCTAGGTGGGACAGCTCCGAGCAGTACTTC. Amino acid sequence: CSARWDSSEQYF.

The chain couples TRBV20-1 to TRBJ2-3; 8 nucleotides agree with TRBD2. The CDR3 extends over 14 amino acids. Germline CDR1 reads DFQATT; CDR2 reads SNEGSKA (reference sequence). The ends lost 6 bases at V and 4 bases at J; junction bases unmatched: 9. CDR3 nucleotide sequence: TGCAGTGCCCAGAGGCTAGCGGGTGCAGATACGCAGTATTTT. Residues: CSAQRLAGADTQYF.

In this sample, this clonotype turned up a few times. The genes are TRBV6-6 and TRBJ2-2; D may match TRBD1 or TRBD2 (7 bases each). Germline V CDR1 and CDR2: MNHNY, SVGAGI (reference sequence). V lost 2 bases to trimming and J lost 5 bases, with 15 bases between them. The CDR3 has 16 residues. CDR3 bases: TGTGCCAGCAGTTACCTGGGAGGGGGCAGGACCGGGGAGCTGTTTTTT. Translation gives CASSYLGGGRTGELFF.

The gene calls are TRBV13 and TRBJ2-3; no reliable D call. The germline CDR1 and CDR2 sequences are PRHDT and FYEKMQ (reference sequence). The CDR3 sequence is 14 residues long. V lost 5 bases and J lost 2, with 11 bases in between. CDR3: CASSPRYYTDTQYF. Written as DNA, the CDR3 is TGTGCCAGCAGCCCCCGCTACTACACAGATACGCAGTATTTT.

The genes are TRBV7-7 and TRBJ2-5; TRBD1 matches at 9 bases. CDR3 size: 15 residues. The germline V gene encodes CDR1 SSHAT and CDR2 FNYEAQ (reference sequence). The V gene end was trimmed by 5 bases and the J gene end by 5 bases; junction bases not matched to a gene: 9. The CDR3 DNA reads TGTGCCAGCAGCCGGGACAGGGCGCTTGAGGAGACCCAGTACTTC. It encodes CASSRDRALEETQYF.

This chain links TRBV6-1 with TRBJ2-5, with D perhaps matching TRBD2 (5 bases). Trimming removed 4 bases from V and 11 bases from J, with 20 bases in between. CDR3 length: 14 residues. The germline V gene encodes CDR1 MNHNS and CDR2 SASEGT. CDR3 loop: CASSVALSNNEQYF. The CDR3 coding sequence is TGTGCCAGCAGTGTAGCGCTTAGTAACAATGAGCAGTACTTC.

The chain joins TRBV11-1 to TRBJ2-7, with D perhaps matching TRBD2 (5 bases). Looked up from germline, CDR1 is SGHAT and CDR2 is FQDESV (reference sequence). The CDR3 is 15 residues long. The V end was cut by 5 bases, the J end by 0 bases, with 14 bases between. The CDR3 sequence: CASSIIASHSYEQYF. As DNA, the CDR3 is TGTGCCAGCAGCATAATCGCTAGCCACTCCTACGAGCAGTACTTC.

The chain links TRBV15 to TRBJ2-1; 7 positions agree with TRBD1. This CDR3 has 15 residues. V lost 4 bases to trimming and J lost 0 bases; unmatched junction nucleotides: 3. Germline V gene data show CDR1 as LNHNV and CDR2 as YYDKDF (reference sequence). The CDR3: CATSTYRGSYNEQFF. The CDR3 DNA follows: TGTGCCACCAGCACGTACAGGGGCTCCTACAATGAGCAGTTCTTC.

The chain is built from TRBV20-1 and TRBJ1-5; no clear D. The CDR3 runs 12 residues. The V end lost 5 bases, the J end lost 5 bases, and 10 bases lay between the germline ends. Looked up from germline, CDR1 is DFQATT and CDR2 is SNEGSKA (reference sequence). The CDR3 nucleotides read TGCAGTGCTCCTTACCAGGATCAGCCCCAGCATTTT. Encoded protein: CSAPYQDQPQHF.

V gene TRBV20-1 combines with J gene TRBJ1-1; perhaps TRBD1 as D (5 bases). CDR1 is DFQATT, CDR2 SNEGSKA, per germline (reference sequence). Trimming shortened V by 1 base and J by 1 base, and 13 bases separated the two germline ends. The CDR3 extends over 15 amino acids. The CDR3 DNA reads TGCAGTGCTAGAGTTGGCCCCAGGGAGAACACTGAAGCTTTCTTT. Amino acids: CSARVGPRENTEAFF.

On this clonotype: Being one base from a much bigger clone, this may be a read error. This chain joins TRBV10-3 and TRBJ2-3; 9 bases agree with TRBD2. Trimming cost V 6 bases and J 7 bases; bases outside gene matches: 8. CDR3 length: 14 residues. Germline assignment: CDR1 ENHRY and CDR2 SYGVKD. The CDR3 DNA follows: TGTGCCATCAGGGGGACTAGCAGGGTAAATACGCAGTATTTT. Amino acid sequence: CAIRGTSRVNTQYF.

This clonotype was counted once. J is TRBJ2-5 and V is TRBV6-5, with D possibly TRBD2 on 5 matching bases. Germline V gene sequence: CDR1 MNHEY, CDR2 SVGAGI. The length of the CDR3 is 17 residues. V was pared by 0 bases and J by 2 bases, with 16 bases between. DNA of the CDR3: TGTGCCAGCAGTTACTCGAGAGCCCGGGAATCACAAGAGACCCAGTACTTC. This translates into CASSYSRARESQETQYF.

This clonotype came up a few times. This rearrangement joins TRBV20-1 to TRBJ2-3, with 7 bases identical to TRBD2. The CDR3 length is 13 residues. Germline-derived CDR1 and CDR2 are DFQATT and SNEGSKA (reference sequence). The J segment lost 1 base and the V segment lost 4 bases, leaving 2 bases of the junction unmatched. The CDR3 DNA sequence: TGCAGTGCTATTCGGGGGGGCACAGATACGCAGTATTTT. It codes for CSAIRGGTDTQYF.

DNA for the CDR3: TGTGCCAGGAATCACCGGGACAGAGTATACGAGCAGTACTTC. This codes for CARNHRDRVYEQYF. This rearrangement joins TRBV3-1 to TRBJ2-7; 7 nucleotides line up with TRBD1. The CDR3 has 14 residues. The ends lost 9 bases at V and 4 bases at J; junction bases unmatched: 12. Germline CDR1 and CDR2: LGHDT and YNNKEL (reference sequence).

This clonotype was counted between two and nine times. The chain joins TRBV20-1 to TRBJ2-1; 8 bases agree with TRBD2. This CDR3 contains 16 residues. The germline CDR1 and CDR2 sequences are DFQATT and SNEGSKA (reference sequence). Trimming took 3 bases from V and 3 from J; bases not matched to a gene: 10. This CDR3 reads CSASGSAGGLYNEQFF. The CDR3 DNA reads TGCAGTGCTAGCGGCAGCGCGGGAGGCCTCTACAATGAGCAGTTCTTC.

A word on this clonotype: One end of the junction does not line up with germline, which may come from a read error. The rearrangement uses TRBV20-1 and TRBJ2-1; D not certain. The CDR3 runs to 14 residues. Looked up from germline, CDR1 is DFQATT and CDR2 is SNEGSKA (reference sequence). This CDR3 is CSAKTPSSHNEQFF. CDR3 DNA sequence: TGCAGTGCTAAGACTCCGAGCTCCCACAATGAGCAGTTCTTC.

The sample holds a few counts of this clonotype. A much larger clone is a single base away; this may be a read error. The chain carries TRBV6-5 and TRBJ1-2; 7 nucleotides align to TRBD1. Germline lookup yields CDR1 MNHEY and CDR2 SVGAGI. The CDR3 runs 13 residues. With V trimmed by 6 bases and J by 4 bases, 5 bases remained unmatched. CDR3 in amino acids: CASRPSGGYGYTF. The CDR3 DNA is TGTGCCAGCAGGCCTTCAGGGGGCTATGGCTACACCTTC.

This clonotype came up a few times. In nucleotides, the CDR3 is TGTGCCAGCAGTGAAGTTCCAGGCTCCTACGAGCAGTACTTC. It encodes CASSEVPGSYEQYF. The V call is TRBV6-1, the J call TRBJ2-7; D call uncertain. Trimming pared 1 base from V and 0 bases from J, leaving 7 bases between. Germline V gene sequence: CDR1 MNHNS, CDR2 SASEGT. The CDR3 has 14 amino acids.